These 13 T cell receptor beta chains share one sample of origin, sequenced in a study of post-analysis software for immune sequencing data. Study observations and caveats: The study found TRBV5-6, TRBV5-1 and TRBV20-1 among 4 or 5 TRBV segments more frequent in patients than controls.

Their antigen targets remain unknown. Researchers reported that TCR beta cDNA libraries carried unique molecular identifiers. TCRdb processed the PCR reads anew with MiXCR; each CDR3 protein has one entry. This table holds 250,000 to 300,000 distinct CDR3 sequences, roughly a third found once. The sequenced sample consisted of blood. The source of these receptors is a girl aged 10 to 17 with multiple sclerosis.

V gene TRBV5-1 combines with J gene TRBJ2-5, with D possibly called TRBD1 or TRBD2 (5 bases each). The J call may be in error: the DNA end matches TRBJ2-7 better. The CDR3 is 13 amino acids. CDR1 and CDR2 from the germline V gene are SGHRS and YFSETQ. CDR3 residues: CASSHGRGDEQYF. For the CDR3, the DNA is TGCGCCAGCAGCCACGGACGGGGCGACGAGCAGTACTTC.

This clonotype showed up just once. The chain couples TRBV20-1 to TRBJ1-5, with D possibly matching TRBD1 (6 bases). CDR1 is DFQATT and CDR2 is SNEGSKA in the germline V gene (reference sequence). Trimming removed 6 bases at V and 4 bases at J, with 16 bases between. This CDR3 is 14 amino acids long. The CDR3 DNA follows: TGCAGTGCAAAAGAGGCAGGGGTTAATCAGCCCCAGCATTTT. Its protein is CSAKEAGVNQPQHF.

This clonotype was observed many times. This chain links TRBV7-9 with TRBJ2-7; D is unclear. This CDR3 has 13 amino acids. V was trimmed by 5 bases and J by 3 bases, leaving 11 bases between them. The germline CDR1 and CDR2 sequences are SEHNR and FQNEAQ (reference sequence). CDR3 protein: CASSADVLYEQYF. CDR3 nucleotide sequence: TGTGCCAGCAGCGCGGACGTACTCTACGAGCAGTACTTC.

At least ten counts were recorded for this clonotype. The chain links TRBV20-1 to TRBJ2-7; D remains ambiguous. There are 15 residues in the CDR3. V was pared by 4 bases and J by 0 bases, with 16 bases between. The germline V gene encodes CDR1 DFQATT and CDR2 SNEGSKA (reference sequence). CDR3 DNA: TGCAGTGCTATGTCCCCGATTGGCCACTCCTACGAGCAGTACTTC. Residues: CSAMSPIGHSYEQYF.

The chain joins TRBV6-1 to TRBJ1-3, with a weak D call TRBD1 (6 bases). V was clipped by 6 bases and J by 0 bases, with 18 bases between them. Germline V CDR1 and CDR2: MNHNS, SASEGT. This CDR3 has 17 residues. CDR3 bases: TGTGCCAGCAGCCGTGGACAGAGTCTCTACTCTGGAAACACCATATATTTT. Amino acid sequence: CASSRGQSLYSGNTIYF.

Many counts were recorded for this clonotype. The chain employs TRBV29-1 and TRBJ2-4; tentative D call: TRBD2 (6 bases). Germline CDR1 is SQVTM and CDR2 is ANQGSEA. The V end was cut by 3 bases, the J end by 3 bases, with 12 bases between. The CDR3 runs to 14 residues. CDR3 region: CSVDVGAGKNIQYF. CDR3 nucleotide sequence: TGCAGCGTTGACGTGGGAGCGGGCAAAAACATTCAGTACTTC.

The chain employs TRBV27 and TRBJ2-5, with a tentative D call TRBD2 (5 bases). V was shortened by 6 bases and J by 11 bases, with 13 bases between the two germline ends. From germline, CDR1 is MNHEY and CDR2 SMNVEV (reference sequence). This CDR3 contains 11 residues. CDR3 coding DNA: TGTGCCAGCAGAGGAGGTATAAGGCAGTACTTC. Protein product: CASRGGIRQYF.

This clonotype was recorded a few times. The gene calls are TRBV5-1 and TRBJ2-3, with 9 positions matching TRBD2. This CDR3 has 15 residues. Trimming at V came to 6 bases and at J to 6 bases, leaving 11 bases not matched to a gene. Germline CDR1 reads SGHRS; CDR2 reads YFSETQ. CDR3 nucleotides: TGCGCCAGCAAGCCTAGCGGGACCAGTGGGGATACGCAGTATTTT. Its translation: CASKPSGTSGDTQYF.

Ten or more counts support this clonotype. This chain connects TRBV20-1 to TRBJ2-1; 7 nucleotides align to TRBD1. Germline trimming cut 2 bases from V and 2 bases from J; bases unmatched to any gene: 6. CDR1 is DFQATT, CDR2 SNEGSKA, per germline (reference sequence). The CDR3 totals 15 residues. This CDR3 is CSARLTGKTYNEQFF. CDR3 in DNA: TGCAGTGCTAGATTGACAGGGAAGACCTACAATGAGCAGTTCTTC.

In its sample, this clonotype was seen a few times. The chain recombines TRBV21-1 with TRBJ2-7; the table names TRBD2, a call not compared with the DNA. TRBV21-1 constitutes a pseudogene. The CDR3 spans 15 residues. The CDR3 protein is CASSKVHQCPAEQYF. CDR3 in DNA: TGTGCCAGCAGCAAAGTGCACCAGTGCCCGGCTGAGCAGTACTTC.

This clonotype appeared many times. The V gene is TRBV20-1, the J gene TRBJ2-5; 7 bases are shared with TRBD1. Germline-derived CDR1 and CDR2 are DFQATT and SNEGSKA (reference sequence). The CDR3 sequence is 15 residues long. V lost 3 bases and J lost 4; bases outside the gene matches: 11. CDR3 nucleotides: TGCAGTGCTAGTATCACGACAGGGTGGGGAGAGACCCAGTACTTC. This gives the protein CSASITTGWGETQYF.

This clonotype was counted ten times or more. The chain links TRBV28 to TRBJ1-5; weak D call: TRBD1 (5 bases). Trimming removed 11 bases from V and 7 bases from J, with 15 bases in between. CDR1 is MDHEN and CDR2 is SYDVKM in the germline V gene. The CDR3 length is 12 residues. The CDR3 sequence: CAGQGLQQPQHF. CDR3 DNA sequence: TGTGCCGGCCAGGGCCTCCAGCAGCCCCAGCATTTT.

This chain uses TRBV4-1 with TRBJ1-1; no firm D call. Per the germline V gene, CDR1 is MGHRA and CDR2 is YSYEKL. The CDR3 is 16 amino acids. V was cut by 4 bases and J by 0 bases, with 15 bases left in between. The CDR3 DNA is TGCGCCAGCAGCCTAACCCCGGGCTTCATGAACACTGAAGCTTTCTTT. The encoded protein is CASSLTPGFMNTEAFF.